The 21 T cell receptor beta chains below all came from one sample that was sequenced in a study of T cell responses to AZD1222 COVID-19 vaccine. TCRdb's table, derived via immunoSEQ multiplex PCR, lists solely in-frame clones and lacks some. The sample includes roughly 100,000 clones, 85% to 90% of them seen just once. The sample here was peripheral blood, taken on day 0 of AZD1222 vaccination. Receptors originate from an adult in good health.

The CDR3 sequence: CASSLNGREGEQFF. The CDR3 DNA sequence: TGTGCCAGCAGCTTGAACGGACGGGAGGGTGAGCAGTTCTTC. V and J are TRBV7-2 and TRBJ2-1; TRBD2 matches at 8 bases. V was clipped by 3 bases and J by 9 bases; unmatched bases: 7. The CDR3 is made up of 14 amino acids. CDR1 and CDR2 from the germline V gene are SGHTA and FQGNSA.

CDR3 nucleotide sequence: TGCGCCAGCAGCCAGGTAGAGACAGGGGCCTACGAGCAGTACTTC. It is translated as CASSQVETGAYEQYF. This sequence joins TRBV4-1 and TRBJ2-7, with 8 bases fitting TRBD1. The CDR3 runs to 15 residues. Trimming at V came to 3 bases and at J to 2 bases, leaving 6 bases not matched to a gene. Germline V gives CDR1 MGHRA, CDR2 YSYEKL.

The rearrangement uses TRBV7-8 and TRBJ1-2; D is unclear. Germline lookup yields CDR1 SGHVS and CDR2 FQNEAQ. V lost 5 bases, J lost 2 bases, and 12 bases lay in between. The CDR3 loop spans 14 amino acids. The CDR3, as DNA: TGTGCCAGCAGCCCCCTGGGGAGGAACTATGGCTACACCTTC. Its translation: CASSPLGRNYGYTF.

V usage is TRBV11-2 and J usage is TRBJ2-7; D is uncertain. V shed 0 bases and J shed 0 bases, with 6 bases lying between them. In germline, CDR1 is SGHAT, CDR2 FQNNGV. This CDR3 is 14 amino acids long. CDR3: CASSLDFSSYEQYF. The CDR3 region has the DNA TGTGCCAGCAGCTTAGATTTCAGCTCCTACGAGCAGTACTTC. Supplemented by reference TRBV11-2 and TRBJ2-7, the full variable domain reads EAGVAQSPRYKIIEKRQSVAFWCNPISGHATLYWYQQILGQGPKLLIQFQNNGVVDDSQLPKDRFSAERLKGVDSTLKIQPAKLEDSAVYLCASSLDFSSYEQYFGPGTRLTVT.

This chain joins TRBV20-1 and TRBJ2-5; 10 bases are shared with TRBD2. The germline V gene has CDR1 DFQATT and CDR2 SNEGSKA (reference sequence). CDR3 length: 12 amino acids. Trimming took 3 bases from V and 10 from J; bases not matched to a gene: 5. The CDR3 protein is CSASTSGVDQYF. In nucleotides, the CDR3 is TGCAGTGCTAGTACTAGCGGGGTGGACCAGTACTTC.

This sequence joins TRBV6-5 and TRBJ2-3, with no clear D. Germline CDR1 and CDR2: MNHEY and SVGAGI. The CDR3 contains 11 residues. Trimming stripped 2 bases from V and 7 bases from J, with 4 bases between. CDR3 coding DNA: TGTGCCAGCAGTTACGTTAATACGCAGTATTTT. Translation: CASSYVNTQYF.

This CDR3 reads CASKGSGANVLTF. Written as DNA, the CDR3 is TGTGCCTCCAAAGGCTCTGGGGCCAACGTCCTGACTTTC. V and J are TRBV9 and TRBJ2-6; D unclear. Trimming took 10 bases from V and 0 from J, leaving 8 bases between them. The CDR3 totals 13 residues. The germline V gene encodes CDR1 SGDLS and CDR2 YYNGEE.

CDR3 residues: CASIKGGIDYEQYF. The CDR3 DNA sequence: TGTGCCAGCATCAAAGGGGGGATTGACTACGAGCAGTACTTC. The rearrangement joins TRBV5-6 to TRBJ2-7; D tentatively fits TRBD1 or TRBD2 (6 bases each). The V gene lost 6 bases and the J gene lost 3 bases, with 16 bases spanning the gap. Germline assignment: CDR1 SGHDT and CDR2 YYEEEE. This CDR3 comprises 14 residues.

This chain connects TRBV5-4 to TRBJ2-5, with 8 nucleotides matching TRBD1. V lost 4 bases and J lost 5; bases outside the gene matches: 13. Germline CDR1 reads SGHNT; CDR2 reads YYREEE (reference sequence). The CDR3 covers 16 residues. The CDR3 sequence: CASSPQGQGAGETQYF. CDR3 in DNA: TGTGCCAGCAGCCCCCAGGGGCAGGGGGCGGGGGAGACCCAGTACTTC. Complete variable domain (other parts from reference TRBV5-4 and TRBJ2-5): ETGVTQSPTHLIKTRGQQVTLRCSSQSGHNTVSWYQQALGQGPQFIFQYYREEENGRGNFPPRFSGLQFPNYSSELNVNALELDDSALYLCASSPQGQGAGETQYFGPGTRLLVL.

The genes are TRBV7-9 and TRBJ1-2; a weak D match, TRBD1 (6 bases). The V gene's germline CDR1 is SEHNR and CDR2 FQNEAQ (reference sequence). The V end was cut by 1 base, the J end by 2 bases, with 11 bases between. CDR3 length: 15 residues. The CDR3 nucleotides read TGTGCCAGCAGCTTAGTTTCAGGGGAGAACTATGGCTACACCTTC. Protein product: CASSLVSGENYGYTF.

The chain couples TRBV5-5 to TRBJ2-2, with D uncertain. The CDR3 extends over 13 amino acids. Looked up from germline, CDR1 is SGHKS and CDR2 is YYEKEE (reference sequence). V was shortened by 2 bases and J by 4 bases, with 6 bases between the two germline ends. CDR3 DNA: TGTGCCAGCAGCTTTCCGGGCACCGGGGAGCTGTTTTTT. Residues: CASSFPGTGELFF.

The CDR3 bases are TGCGCCAGCAGCCGCGGACACTATGAAGCTTTCTTT. Translated, it gives CASSRGHYEAFF. The gene calls are TRBV4-1 and TRBJ1-1; perhaps TRBD1 as D (5 bases). Trimming removed 4 bases from V and 7 bases from J, with 10 bases in between. The germline V gene has CDR1 MGHRA and CDR2 YSYEKL. This CDR3 is 12 amino acids long.

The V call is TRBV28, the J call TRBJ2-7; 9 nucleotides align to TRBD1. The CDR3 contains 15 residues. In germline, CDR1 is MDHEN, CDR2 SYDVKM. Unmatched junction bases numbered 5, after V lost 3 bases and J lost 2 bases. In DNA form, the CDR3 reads TGTGCCAGCAGTTTGGGGACAGGGAGTCCCTACGAGCAGTACTTC. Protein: CASSLGTGSPYEQYF.

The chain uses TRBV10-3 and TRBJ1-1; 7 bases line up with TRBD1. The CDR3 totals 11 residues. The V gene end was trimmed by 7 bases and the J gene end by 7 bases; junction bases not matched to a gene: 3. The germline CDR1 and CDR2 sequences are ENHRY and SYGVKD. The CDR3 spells CAITGDSEAFF. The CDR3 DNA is TGTGCCATCACCGGGGACAGTGAAGCTTTCTTT.

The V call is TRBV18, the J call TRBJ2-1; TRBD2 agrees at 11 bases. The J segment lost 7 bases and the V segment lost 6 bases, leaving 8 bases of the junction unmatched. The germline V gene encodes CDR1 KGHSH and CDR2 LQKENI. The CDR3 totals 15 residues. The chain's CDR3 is CASSQLAGVSNEQFF. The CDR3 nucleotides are TGTGCCAGCTCCCAACTAGCGGGAGTCTCTAATGAGCAGTTCTTC.

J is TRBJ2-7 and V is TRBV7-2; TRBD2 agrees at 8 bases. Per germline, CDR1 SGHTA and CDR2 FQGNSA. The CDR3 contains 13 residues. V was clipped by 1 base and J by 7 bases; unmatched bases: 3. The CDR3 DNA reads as TGTGCCAGCAGCTTAGGACTAGCGAATGAGCAGTACTTC. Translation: CASSLGLANEQYF.

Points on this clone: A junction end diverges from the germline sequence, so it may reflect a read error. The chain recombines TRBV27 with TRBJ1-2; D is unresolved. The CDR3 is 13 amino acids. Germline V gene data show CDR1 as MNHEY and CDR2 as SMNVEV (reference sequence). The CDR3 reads CASSFALSGRLSF. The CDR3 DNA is TGTGCCAGCAGTTTCGCCCTGTCTGGGAGGCTTAGCTTC.

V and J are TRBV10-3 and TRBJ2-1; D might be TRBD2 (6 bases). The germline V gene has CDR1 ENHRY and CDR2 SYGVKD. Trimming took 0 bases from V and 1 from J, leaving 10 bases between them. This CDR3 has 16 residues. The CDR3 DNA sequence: TGTGCCATCAGTGAGTCGATGGCGGGATCCTACAATGAGCAGTTCTTC. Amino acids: CAISESMAGSYNEQFF.

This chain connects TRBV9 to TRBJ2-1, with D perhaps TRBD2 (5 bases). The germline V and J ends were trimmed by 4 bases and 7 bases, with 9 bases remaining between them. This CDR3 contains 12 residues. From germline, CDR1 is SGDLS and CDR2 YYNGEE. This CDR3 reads CASSLGRNEQFF. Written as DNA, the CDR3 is TGTGCCAGCAGCCTTGGGAGAAATGAGCAGTTCTTC.

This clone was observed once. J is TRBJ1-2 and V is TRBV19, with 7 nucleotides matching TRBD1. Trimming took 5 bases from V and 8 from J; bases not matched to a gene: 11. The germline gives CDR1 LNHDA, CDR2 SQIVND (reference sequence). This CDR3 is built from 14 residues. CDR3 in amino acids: CASSDGDRVVGYTF. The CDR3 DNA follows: TGTGCCAGTAGTGACGGAGACAGGGTAGTAGGCTACACCTTC.

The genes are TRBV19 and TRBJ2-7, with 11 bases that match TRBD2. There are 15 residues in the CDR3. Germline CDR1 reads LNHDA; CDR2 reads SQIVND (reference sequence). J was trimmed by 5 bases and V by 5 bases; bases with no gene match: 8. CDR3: CASSARLAGQHEQYF. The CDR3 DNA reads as TGTGCCAGTAGTGCAAGACTAGCGGGACAACACGAGCAGTACTTC.